The 22 T cell receptor beta chains below come from one sample, sequenced in a study of OX40 agonist ivuxolimab in advanced cancers. Profiled with immunoSEQ multiplex PCR; TCRdb holds only in-frame clones, not every one. The sample comprises about 46,000 clones, 70% to 90% of which are singletons, and about 11% rests with the top ten. The material was CD4+ or CD8+ T cells sorted from blood, obtained in a trial of the OX40 agonist ivuxolimab. These receptors were obtained from an adult with an advanced solid tumor such as melanoma, head and neck, liver or kidney cancer.

The chain combines TRBV29-1 with TRBJ1-2; TRBD1 agrees at 7 bases. The germline CDR1 and CDR2 sequences are SQVTM and ANQGSEA. The V segment lost 7 bases and the J segment 3 bases; nucleotides outside the gene matches: 8. The CDR3 has 13 amino acids. The CDR3 DNA is TGCAGCGCTAAGACAGGGACTGACTATGGCTACACCTTC. Translating it yields CSAKTGTDYGYTF.

The J gene is TRBJ1-1, the V gene TRBV4-3; a possible D gene is TRBD1 (6 bases). The CDR3 has 16 residues. V lost 4 bases and J lost 0, with 15 bases in between. In germline, CDR1 is LGHNA, CDR2 YSLEER. The CDR3 loop reads CASSPTGGALNTEAFF. CDR3 DNA sequence: TGCGCCAGCAGCCCCACGGGGGGGGCCCTGAACACTGAAGCTTTCTTT.

The chain uses TRBV13 and TRBJ2-7; D remains unclear. This CDR3 region has 11 residues. Germline assignment: CDR1 PRHDT and CDR2 FYEKMQ (reference sequence). V lost 0 bases to trimming and J lost 3 bases, with 0 bases between them. The CDR3 region is CASSLGYEQYF. In DNA form, the CDR3 reads TGTGCCAGCAGCTTAGGCTACGAGCAGTACTTC.

The V call is TRBV13, the J call TRBJ1-4; the D gene is possibly TRBD1 (6 bases). The CDR3 runs to 18 residues. The V end lost 5 bases, the J end lost 0 bases, and 19 bases lay between the germline ends. Germline values: CDR1 PRHDT, CDR2 FYEKMQ (reference sequence). The DNA for the CDR3 is TGTGCCAGCAGCCCGGCTATAGGGGGTCCCCCAACTAATGAAAAACTGTTTTTT. Translated: CASSPAIGGPPTNEKLFF. The variable domain in full, with the rest retrieved from reference TRBV13 and TRBJ1-4, is AAGVIQSPRHLIKEKRETATLKCYPIPRHDTVYWYQQGPGQDPQFLISFYEKMQSDKGSIPDRFSAQQFSDYHSELNMSSLELGDSALYFCASSPAIGGPPTNEKLFFGSGTQLSVL.

This clone was detected only once. The rearrangement joins TRBV11-2 to TRBJ2-3; D perhaps matches TRBD2 (5 bases). Germline CDR1 and CDR2: SGHAT and FQNNGV. Trimming left V 1 base short and J 3 bases short, with 8 bases between. The CDR3 extends over 14 amino acids. CDR3 loop: CASSLVGGTDTQYF. The DNA of the CDR3 is TGTGCCAGCAGCTTAGTTGGCGGGACAGATACGCAGTATTTT.

The V call is TRBV19, the J call TRBJ1-1; TRBD1 aligns across 7 bases. The CDR3 consists of 16 residues. In germline, CDR1 is LNHDA, CDR2 SQIVND (reference sequence). Trimming at V came to 0 bases and at J to 7 bases, leaving 11 bases not matched to a gene. CDR3 region: CASSIEMSQGQGEAFF. CDR3 in DNA: TGTGCCAGTAGTATAGAAATGTCACAGGGGCAGGGTGAAGCTTTCTTT.

The chain couples TRBV9 to TRBJ2-3; TRBD2 agrees at 8 bases. The V gene's germline CDR1 is SGDLS and CDR2 YYNGEE. V was pared by 4 bases and J by 6 bases, with 10 bases of the junction left unmatched. CDR3 length equals 15 residues. As DNA, the CDR3 is TGTGCCAGCAGCCCCGGGGGGGGAGTGGCTGATACGCAGTATTTT. Protein sequence: CASSPGGGVADTQYF. Variable domain in full (rest from reference TRBV9 and TRBJ2-3): DSGVTQTPKHLITATGQRVTLRCSPRSGDLSVYWYQQSLDQGLQFLIQYYNGEERAKGNILERFSAQQFPDLHSELNLSSLELGDSALYFCASSPGGGVADTQYFGPGTRLTVL.

The V call is TRBV7-3, the J call TRBJ1-2; the D is unclear. The V gene's germline CDR1 is SGHTA and CDR2 FQGTGA. CDR3 length: 14 amino acids. Trimming cost V 5 bases and J 3 bases, with 13 bases left between them. CDR3 region: CASSPSGEDYGYTF. CDR3 bases: TGTGCCAGCAGCCCATCTGGGGAAGACTATGGCTACACCTTC.

The V and J genes are TRBV15 and TRBJ2-2; 8 bases are a match to TRBD2. The V gene's germline CDR1 is LNHNV and CDR2 YYDKDF (reference sequence). Trimming took 0 bases from V and 5 from J; bases not matched to a gene: 2. The CDR3 covers 15 residues. CDR3 bases: TGTGCCACCAGCAGAGAGGCTAGCGGGACCGGGGAGCTGTTTTTT. It yields the protein CATSREASGTGELFF.

The V and J genes are TRBV7-6 and TRBJ2-7; D not certain. The germline gives CDR1 SGHVS, CDR2 FNYEAQ. Deletions cut 1 base from V and 5 bases from J, with 15 bases between. The CDR3 has 15 amino acids. DNA of the CDR3: TGTGCCAGCAGCTTAGAATGGACGGGCATGGACGAGCAGTACTTC. It translates to CASSLEWTGMDEQYF.

The chain combines TRBV4-2 with TRBJ1-5; D unresolved. This CDR3 is built from 16 residues. V lost 0 bases and J 3 bases, leaving 12 bases between the germline ends. Germline V gene data show CDR1 as LGHNA and CDR2 as YNFKEQ. Here the CDR3 DNA reads TGTGCCAGCAGCCAAGATTTAGGGATTCTCAATCAGCCCCAGCATTTT. Its protein product is CASSQDLGILNQPQHF.

V is TRBV10-3 and J is TRBJ2-5, with 11 bases fitting TRBD1. The tail of the sequence fits TRBJ2-7 better, so the J call may be wrong. CDR1 and CDR2 from the germline V gene are ENHRY and SYGVKD. This CDR3 region has 12 residues. The CDR3 DNA is TGTGCCACCGGGACAGGGGGCTACGAGCAGTACTTC. Translated, it gives CATGTGGYEQYF.

This clone appeared a single time. The chain uses TRBV6-1 and TRBJ2-7, with D perhaps matching TRBD1 (5 bases). V lost 4 bases and J lost 3, with 13 bases in between. Germline V gives CDR1 MNHNS, CDR2 SASEGT. CDR3 size: 14 residues. CDR3 region: CASSAQWGGYEQYF. DNA for the CDR3: TGTGCCAGCAGTGCTCAGTGGGGCGGCTACGAGCAGTACTTC.

The chain couples TRBV4-1 to TRBJ2-5; 10 bases fit TRBD2. This CDR3 spans 14 amino acids. V lost 0 bases, J lost 5 bases, and 0 bases stayed unmatched. Per germline, CDR1 MGHRA and CDR2 YSYEKL. The chain's CDR3 is CASSQEGLAETQYF. DNA for the CDR3: TGCGCCAGCAGCCAAGAGGGACTAGCGGAGACCCAGTACTTC.

V and J are TRBV6-1 and TRBJ2-1, with 9 bases matching TRBD2. This CDR3 is 19 amino acids long. The V segment lost 1 base and the J segment 3 bases; nucleotides outside the gene matches: 13. Germline CDR1 and CDR2: MNHNS and SASEGT. In nucleotides, the CDR3 is TGTGCCAGCAGTGAAGGGCCCGGGTGGGCTAGCGGGGACTACAATGAGCAGTTCTTC. The encoded protein is CASSEGPGWASGDYNEQFF.

This chain links TRBV11-2 with TRBJ2-2, with a weak D call TRBD1 (5 bases). V was shortened by 5 bases and J by 9 bases, with 10 bases between the two germline ends. The CDR3 covers 12 residues. CDR1 is SGHAT and CDR2 is FQNNGV in the germline V gene. CDR3 residues: CASSPQGWELFF. Written as DNA, the CDR3 is TGTGCCAGCAGCCCCCAGGGTTGGGAGCTGTTTTTT. Drawing the rest from reference TRBV11-2 and TRBJ2-2, the complete variable domain is EAGVAQSPRYKIIEKRQSVAFWCNPISGHATLYWYQQILGQGPKLLIQFQNNGVVDDSQLPKDRFSAERLKGVDSTLKIQPAKLEDSAVYLCASSPQGWELFFGEGSRLTVL.

This clone is classed as medium-sized. CDR3 protein: CASSQERSSYEQYF. The CDR3 region has the DNA TGCGCCAGCAGCCAAGAGAGGTCTTCCTACGAGCAGTACTTC. The chain recombines TRBV4-1 with TRBJ2-7, with D uncertain. In germline, CDR1 is MGHRA, CDR2 YSYEKL. This CDR3 has 14 residues. Deletions cut 0 bases from V and 1 base from J, with 7 bases between.

V and J are TRBV28 and TRBJ1-4, with D perhaps TRBD1 (5 bases). V gave up 5 bases and J gave up 5 bases, with 15 bases separating them. CDR1 MDHEN and CDR2 SYDVKM come from the germline V gene. The CDR3 runs 15 residues. CDR3 protein: CASSGEGWGNEKLFF. Here the CDR3 DNA reads TGTGCCAGCAGTGGTGAGGGGTGGGGCAATGAAAAACTGTTTTTT.

The CDR3 loop reads CASSFREGEYEQYF. CDR3 nucleotides: TGTGCCAGCAGTTTTCGGGAGGGGGAGTACGAGCAGTACTTC. The rearrangement links TRBV6-1 to TRBJ2-7; 8 bases align to TRBD2. CDR1 is MNHNS and CDR2 is SASEGT in the germline V gene. CDR3 length: 14 residues. The V gene end was trimmed by 5 bases and the J gene end by 4 bases; junction bases not matched to a gene: 7.

The chain recombines TRBV7-3 with TRBJ1-1, with a weak D call TRBD1 (5 bases). V dropped 5 bases and J dropped 4 bases, with 11 bases sitting between them. In germline, CDR1 is SGHTA, CDR2 FQGTGA. This CDR3 comprises 13 residues. CDR3 DNA: TGTGCCAGCAGCCCCCCGGGGGGCACTGAAGCTTTCTTT. This gives the protein CASSPPGGTEAFF.

The table lists this clone with a count of one. The chain combines TRBV5-5 with TRBJ2-7; no clear D. In germline, CDR1 is SGHKS, CDR2 YYEKEE (reference sequence). Trimming left V 4 bases short and J 1 base short, with 6 bases between. This CDR3 region has 12 residues. CDR3 DNA: TGTGCCAGCAGCCCTGGATCCTACGAGCAGTACTTC. Its protein product is CASSPGSYEQYF. Full variable domain (missing parts from reference TRBV5-5 and TRBJ2-7): DAGVTQSPTHLIKTRGQQVTLRCSPISGHKSVSWYQQVLGQGPQFIFQYYEKEERGRGNFPDRFSARQFPNYSSELNVNALLLGDSALYLCASSPGSYEQYFGPGTRLTVT.

This chain connects TRBV9 to TRBJ2-1; possible D gene TRBD1, 5 bases. CDR3 size: 15 residues. Germline lookup yields CDR1 SGDLS and CDR2 YYNGEE. Trimming stripped 0 bases from V and 6 bases from J, with 13 bases between. The CDR3 sequence: CASSVDTGTLNEQFF. The CDR3 DNA reads as TGTGCCAGCAGCGTAGATACAGGTACCCTCAATGAGCAGTTCTTC.